This TCR beta chain emerged from a study of shared clonotypes between healthy human individuals (dated by TCRdb to between 2020 and 2021). At the level of the whole study: The cohort comprised a couple of women and three men aged 18 to 49 years. Between about 0.8 and 8.9 billion PBMCs per donor were obtained by leukapheresis. Different laboratories and diverse techniques were used to prepare libraries and sequence TCR repertoires, to increase sequencing depth and limit assay-specific biases. Blood TCR repertoires of a handful of healthy adults were deeply sequenced to estimate repertoire size and the extent of clonotype sharing between individuals. For each donor, CD4 naive and CD4 memory were each run on three plates, CD8 naive on two plates, and CD8 memory on one plate.

For this clone: Its specific antigen is unknown. Per-base qualities were not stored, and no clone one base away is much larger.

Points the paper makes about the study in general: Naive subsets generally had larger estimated clonotype richness than memory subsets. Higher generation probabilities were observed for clonotypes shared by all four sorted-subset donors than for non-shared clonotypes. Around 5% of naive CD4, 3.5% of naive CD8, 2% to 2.5% of memory CD4, and about 0.4% of memory CD8 clonotypes were shared across several donors. Sampling was restricted to blood, and TCR repertoires in tissues likely differ from the TCR repertoires found in blood. Pairwise subsampling led to the expectation that sequencing depth would affect the degree of clonotype sharing among donors. Rarefaction of sorted-subset datasets indicated incomplete sequencing despite the large sequencing depth. The small number of donors limited the genetic and exposure-history diversity represented.

The CDR3 measures 14 amino acids from cysteine to phenylalanine. The read is trimmed to its CDR3 DNA, 42 bases read in frame from base 1. Trimming at the junction amounts to 6 bases on V and 0 bases on J, and the germline ends lie 12 bases apart. The germline V gene encodes CDR1 SGHDT and CDR2 YYEEEE. TCR CDR3 regions were amplified from genomic DNA by multiplex PCR using the deep immunoSEQ assay. For each cell subset, the extracted genomic DNA was distributed evenly across all wells of several immunoSEQ 96-well plates, and each plate served as one replicate. For sorted subsets, around 0.2 ug genomic DNA, equal to tens of thousands of T cell genomes, was loaded into each replicate PCR. The purified libraries were quantified using a Qubit 3.0 fluorometer, sized with a Bioanalyzer 2100, and then quantified again using the KAPA Library Quantification kit. Each immunoSEQ 96-well plate was sequenced on its own single-read 150-cycle Illumina NextSeq 550 flow cell. As for the original processing: Because the immunoSEQ output held only junctional sequences and lacked quality scores, the filtering could not match the filtering applied to full-length reads. To assign V/J genes and CDR3, sequences were annotated using PyIR, a Python wrapper for IgBLAST v1.9, with IMGT germline references. Reads were filtered out if the reads had weak V/J assignments (E-value above 1e-6), no CDR3, stop codons, out-of-frame junctions, or ambiguous translated residues. V3J clonotypes were defined as sequences sharing an identical inferred V gene, J gene, and CDR3 amino acid sequence. The percentage overlap between two repertoires was calculated by dividing the number of shared unique clonotypes by the size of the smaller repertoire. Richness of each repertoire was evaluated using RTK rarefaction, the Chao1 estimator, and Recon v2.1 estimates of unobserved clonotypes. Generation probabilities for all TCRbeta clonotypes obtained by the gDNA method from several donors were computed using OLGA. TCRdb took over this immuneACCESS table, retaining in-frame rearrangements with V and J assigned. Such tables are incomplete; in checked studies, under half of the missing clones stem from an unresolved V gene, and the remainder is unexplained. The V and J calls and clone size are taken from that table; D and trimming were inferred from the DNA. Counted in this sample were just over 2,000,000 clones; approximately 95% of them appeared once. Clones ranked in the top ten supply 0.1% to 0.15% of the sample.

The donors were healthy, HIV-negative adults with no recently reported acute infections or vaccinations. All donors were Caucasian adults living in Nashville, Tennessee, USA. CD4+ T cells were enriched by magnetic negative selection; naive cells were then positively selected on CD45RA, and the negative fraction formed the memory subset. After blood collection by leukapheresis, PBMCs were isolated using Ficoll-Histopaque density gradient centrifugation and then cryopreserved in the vapor phase of liquid nitrogen. Analytical flow cytometry was used to check the purity and quantity of each magnetically sorted T cell population. Genomic DNA was isolated from each sorted fraction and quantified by UV absorbance on a Nanodrop 2000c.

The chain employs TRBV5-6 and TRBJ1-1; the D gene cannot be resolved reliably. The clonotype comes from a man aged 18-30 years in good health. Material: naive CD4+ T cells sorted from blood. Sample cell subset or site, as interpreted from the label and publication: CD45RA+ positively selected. DNA sequence: TGTGCCAGCACCAACTTGGGGATGAACACTGAAGCTTTCTTT. Translated, this gives CASTNLGMNTEAFF. Reference TRBV5-6 and TRBJ1-1 proteins supply the regions before and after the CDR3; the full variable domain is: DAGVTQSPTHLIKTRGQQVTLRCSPKSGHDTVSWYQQALGQGPQFIFQYYEEEERQRGNFPDRFSGHQFPNYSSELNVNALLLGDSALYLCASTNLGMNTEAFFGQGTRLTVV.